One and the same sample provided the 18 T cell receptor beta chains below, sequenced in a study of shared clonotypes between healthy human individuals. In the naive CD8 group, cells lacked CD45RO and were positively selected for CCR7, so terminally differentiated effector memory CD45RA+ cells were left out. Here immunoSEQ multiplex PCR was the method, and the copy in TCRdb shows in-frame clones only, minus some. The data show roughly 810,000 clones, roughly 96% seen once. The source material was naive CD8+ T cells sorted from blood. The receptors were gathered from a young man in good health.

The rearrangement links TRBV5-1 to TRBJ2-5; 8 positions match TRBD1. The end of the DNA fits TRBJ2-7 better, so the J call may be wrong. Germline V gene data show CDR1 as SGHRS and CDR2 as YFSETQ. The CDR3 spans 14 residues. The DNA of the CDR3 is TGCGCCAGCAGCCCTGGACAGGGTACGCACGAGCAGTACTTC. This translates into CASSPGQGTHEQYF.

Comment on this clone: This CDR3 is also generated by other DNA sequences in the sample. This chain links TRBV11-3 with TRBJ2-1; D not resolved. Trimming stripped 1 base from V and 8 bases from J, with 3 bases between. Germline loops: CDR1 SGHNT, CDR2 YENEEA. The CDR3 has 11 residues. This CDR3 is CASSLGYEQFF. CDR3 nucleotide sequence: TGTGCCAGCAGCTTAGGATATGAGCAGTTCTTC. Supplemented by reference TRBV11-3 and TRBJ2-1, the full variable domain reads EAGVVQSPRYKIIEKKQPVAFWCNPISGHNTLYWYLQNLGQGPELLIRYENEEAVDDSQLPKDRFSAERLKGVDSTLKIQPAELGDSAVYLCASSLGYEQFFGPGTRLTVL.

This chain connects TRBV5-1 to TRBJ2-1; no clear D gene. The ends were cut back, 0 bases at V and 4 bases at J, with 17 bases in the middle. CDR3 length equals 17 residues. Germline CDR1 SGHRS, CDR2 YFSETQ. The CDR3 region is CASSLAPLEVQYNEQFF. CDR3 nucleotide sequence: TGCGCCAGCAGCTTGGCCCCCCTCGAGGTCCAATACAATGAGCAGTTCTTC.

The genes are TRBV6-1 and TRBJ2-3, with TRBD1 identical over 8 bases. The CDR3 is made up of 15 amino acids. The germline CDR1 and CDR2 sequences are MNHNS and SASEGT. Germline trimming cut 6 bases from V and 1 base from J; bases unmatched to any gene: 6. Here the CDR3 DNA reads TGTGCCAGCAGACCCCGGACAGGGCGCACAGATACGCAGTATTTT. Its protein is CASRPRTGRTDTQYF.

V is TRBV27 and J is TRBJ1-5, with D perhaps TRBD1 (5 bases). From germline, CDR1 is MNHEY and CDR2 SMNVEV (reference sequence). This CDR3 region has 13 residues. Trimming stripped 2 bases from V and 6 bases from J, with 8 bases between. For the CDR3, the DNA is TGTGCCAGCAGTTTAGCAGGGCCTCAGCCCCAGCATTTT. This gives the protein CASSLAGPQPQHF.

In DNA, the CDR3 is TGTGCCAGCAGTGGCGGGACCGTGAGCTCCTACGAGCAGTACTTC. Its translation: CASSGGTVSSYEQYF. The chain couples TRBV6-1 to TRBJ2-7; possibly TRBD2 for D (6 bases). The germline gives CDR1 MNHNS, CDR2 SASEGT. Deletions cut 4 bases from V and 0 bases from J, with 13 bases between. CDR3 length: 15 residues.

In regard to this clone: Other DNA sequences in this sample translate to the same CDR3. V gene TRBV6-5 combines with J gene TRBJ2-1; the D is unclear. Trimming took 0 bases from V and 4 from J, leaving 4 bases between them. Germline V gene lookup returns CDR1 MNHEY and CDR2 SVGAGI. The CDR3 loop spans 13 amino acids. In DNA, the CDR3 is TGTGCCAGCAGTTACTCAGAATACAATGAGCAGTTCTTC. Translation gives CASSYSEYNEQFF.

This clone came up a few times. V usage is TRBV10-1 and J usage is TRBJ2-2, with a weak D call TRBD2 (6 bases). Germline assignment: CDR1 WNHNN and CDR2 SYGVQD (reference sequence). This CDR3 is built from 15 residues. Trimming stripped 1 base from V and 1 base from J, with 7 bases between. The CDR3 region has the DNA TGCGCCAGCAGTGAGTTGGGACTGAACACCGGGGAGCTGTTTTTT. Translating gives CASSELGLNTGELFF.

The V call is TRBV14, the J call TRBJ1-2; D may be TRBD1 (5 bases). V shed 1 base and J shed 4 bases, with 10 bases lying between them. The CDR3 runs 14 residues. Germline V gene sequence: CDR1 SGHDN, CDR2 FVKESK. CDR3 protein: CASSQAGQFYGYTF. DNA for the CDR3: TGTGCCAGCAGCCAAGCGGGGCAGTTCTATGGCTACACCTTC. The variable domain in full, completed from reference TRBV14 and TRBJ1-2, reads EAGVTQFPSHSVIEKGQTVTLRCDPISGHDNLYWYRRVMGKEIKFLLHFVKESKQDESGMPNNRFLAERTGGTYSTLKVQPAELEDSGVYFCASSQAGQFYGYTFGSGTRLTVV.

The rearrangement uses TRBV4-3 and TRBJ2-1, with 7 bases identical to TRBD2. CDR1 is LGHNA and CDR2 is YSLEER in the germline V gene. V dropped 1 base and J dropped 0; count of bases not matched to a gene: 9. The CDR3 covers 18 residues. CDR3 bases: TGCGCCAGCAGCCAAGGCCCCCCTAGCGGTAGCTCCTACAATGAGCAGTTCTTC. Amino acid sequence: CASSQGPPSGSSYNEQFF.

The V call is TRBV5-4, the J call TRBJ1-4, with 9 bases identical to TRBD1. With 0 bases clipped from V and 6 bases from J, the junction kept 6 bases outside the gene matches. The CDR3 runs to 16 residues. The germline V gene encodes CDR1 SGHNT and CDR2 YYREEE (reference sequence). The CDR3 DNA reads as TGTGCCAGCAGCTTGGCGGACAGGGGAACAGATGAAAAACTGTTTTTT. Its translation: CASSLADRGTDEKLFF. The full variable domain, its missing parts supplied by reference TRBV5-4 and TRBJ1-4, is ETGVTQSPTHLIKTRGQQVTLRCSSQSGHNTVSWYQQALGQGPQFIFQYYREEENGRGNFPPRFSGLQFPNYSSELNVNALELDDSALYLCASSLADRGTDEKLFFGSGTQLSVL.

V usage is TRBV2 and J usage is TRBJ1-1; D perhaps matches TRBD1 (5 bases). Per germline, CDR1 SNHLY and CDR2 FYNNEI. The CDR3 spans 12 residues. V was pared by 8 bases and J by 9 bases, with 16 bases between. CDR3 sequence (DNA): TGTGCCAGCGGAGGGGTCTTGGCCCAAGCTTTCTTT. Translation: CASGGVLAQAFF.

This rearrangement joins TRBV10-3 to TRBJ2-2; no reliable D call. Trimming pared 0 bases from V and 4 bases from J, leaving 6 bases between. CDR1 is ENHRY, CDR2 SYGVKD, per germline. The CDR3 length is 14 residues. In DNA form, the CDR3 reads TGTGCCATCAGTGAGTCCGGAGCCACCGGGGAGCTGTTTTTT. Its protein is CAISESGATGELFF.

The rearrangement links TRBV10-3 to TRBJ2-3; D tentatively reads TRBD1 or TRBD2 (5 bases each). CDR1 and CDR2 (germline): ENHRY, SYGVKD. This CDR3 region has 16 residues. Trimming took 3 bases from V and 2 from J, leaving 15 bases between them. The CDR3 coding sequence is TGTGCCATCAGTGACATCCGGGACCCGGACACAGATACGCAGTATTTT. Its translation: CAISDIRDPDTDTQYF.

A single count supports this clone. The CDR3 is CASGGPAYEQYF. CDR3 coding DNA: TGTGCCAGCGGGGGACCTGCCTACGAGCAGTACTTC. The chain carries TRBV7-9 and TRBJ2-7; possibly TRBD1 or TRBD2 for D (5 bases each). V shed 8 bases and J shed 2 bases, with 10 bases lying between them. The CDR3 covers 12 residues. Germline CDR1 reads SEHNR; CDR2 reads FQNEAQ (reference sequence).

The chain couples TRBV27 to TRBJ1-4; 8 bases are a match to TRBD1. The CDR3 is 11 residues long. Germline V CDR1 and CDR2: MNHEY, SMNVEV (reference sequence). Germline trimming cut 5 bases from V and 12 bases from J; bases unmatched to any gene: 2. The CDR3 DNA reads TGTGCCAGCAGTCAGACAGGGGAACTGTTTTTT. This encodes CASSQTGELFF. Using reference TRBV27 and TRBJ1-4 for the parts outside the CDR3, the full variable domain is EAQVTQNPRYLITVTGKKLTVTCSQNMNHEYMSWYRQDPGLGLRQIYYSMNVEVTDKGDVPEGYKVSRKEKRNFPLILESPSPNQTSLYFCASSQTGELFFGSGTQLSVL.

This chain connects TRBV30 to TRBJ2-7; D not certain. V gave up 5 bases and J gave up 0 bases, with 8 bases separating them. Germline lookup yields CDR1 GTSNPN and CDR2 SVGIG (reference sequence). The CDR3 spans 12 residues. CDR3 sequence (DNA): TGTGCCTGGGACGGGTCCTCCTACGAGCAGTACTTC. Protein product: CAWDGSSYEQYF.

The V gene is TRBV7-8, the J gene TRBJ2-5, with a tentative D call TRBD1 (5 bases). Trimming pared 1 base from V and 1 base from J, leaving 13 bases between. Germline V gene sequence: CDR1 SGHVS, CDR2 FQNEAQ. This CDR3 spans 16 amino acids. CDR3 sequence: CASSLELSTGQETQYF. In DNA, the CDR3 is TGTGCCAGCAGCTTAGAATTATCCACAGGCCAAGAGACCCAGTACTTC.